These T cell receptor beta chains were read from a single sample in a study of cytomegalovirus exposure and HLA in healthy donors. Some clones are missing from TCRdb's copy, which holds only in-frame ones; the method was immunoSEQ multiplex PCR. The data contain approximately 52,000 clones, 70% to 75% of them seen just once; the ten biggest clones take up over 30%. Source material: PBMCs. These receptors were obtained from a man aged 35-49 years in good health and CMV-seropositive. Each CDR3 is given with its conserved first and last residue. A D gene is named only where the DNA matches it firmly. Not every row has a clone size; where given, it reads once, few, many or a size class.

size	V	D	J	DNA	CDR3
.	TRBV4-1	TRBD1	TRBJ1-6	TGCGCCAGCAGAGCGGACAGGGGAAATTCACCCCTCCACTTT	CASRADRGNSPLHF
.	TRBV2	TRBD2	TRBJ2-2	TGTGCCAGCAAACTGACTAGCGGGAACACCGGGGAGCTGTTTTTT	CASKLTSGNTGELFF
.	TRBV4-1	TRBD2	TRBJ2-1	TGCGCCAGCAGCCAACAACTAGCGGGGGCCGTTCGGTTCTTC	CASSQQLAGAVRFF
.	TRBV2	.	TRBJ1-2	TGTGCCAGCAGTAGTAGGGAGATAGAGGGCTACACCTTC	CASSSREIEGYTF
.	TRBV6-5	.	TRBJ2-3	TGTGCCAGCAGGGTCCGGGGTTCCGTAGATACGCAGTATTTT	CASRVRGSVDTQYF
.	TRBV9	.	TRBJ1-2	TGTGCCAGCAGCCCCCCCGGGGTGTTCTATGGCTACACCTTC	CASSPPGVFYGYTF
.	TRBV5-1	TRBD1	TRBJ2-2	TGCGCCAGCAGCTTTGGGGGGCAGGGGGCTCCCACCGGGGAGCTGTTTTTT	CASSFGGQGAPTGELFF
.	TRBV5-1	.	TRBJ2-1	TGCGCCAGCAGCATTGACACGAGCTCCTACAATGAGCAGTTCTTC	CASSIDTSSYNEQFF
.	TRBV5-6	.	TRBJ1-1	TGTGCCAGCAGCTTGGACCTATACGGGGCTGAAGCTTTCTTT	CASSLDLYGAEAFF
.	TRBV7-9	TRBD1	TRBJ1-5	TGTGCCAGCAGCTCGTCGGGACAGGGGAATCAGCCCCAGCATTTT	CASSSSGQGNQPQHF
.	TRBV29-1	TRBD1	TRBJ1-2	TGCAGCGTCGCCGGGACAGGGGGCACCGGCTATGGCTACACCTTC	CSVAGTGGTGYGYTF
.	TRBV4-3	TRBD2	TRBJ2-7	TGCGCCAGCAGCCAAGAGTGGGCGGGGGGTATCTACGAGCAGTACTTC	CASSQEWAGGIYEQYF
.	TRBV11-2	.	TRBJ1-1	TGTGCCAGCAGCTTAAACAGGGTCAACACTGAAGCTTTCTTT	CASSLNRVNTEAFF
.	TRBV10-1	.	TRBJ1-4	TGCGCCAGCAGTGAGTCTAAACTGGTCCCCGAAAAACTGTTTTTT	CASSESKLVPEKLFF
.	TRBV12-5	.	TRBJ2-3	TGTGCTAGTGGCCTCGGGGCAGATACGCAGTATTTT	CASGLGADTQYF
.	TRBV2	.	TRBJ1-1	TGTGCCACCTACAGGGATCTGAACACTGAAGCTTTCTTT	CATYRDLNTEAFF
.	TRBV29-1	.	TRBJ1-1	TGCAGCGTTGAAGATATATCGTTGAACACTGAAGCTTTCTTT	CSVEDISLNTEAFF
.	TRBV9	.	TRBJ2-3	TGTGCCAGCAAACCCTATAGCACAGATACGCAGTATTTT	CASKPYSTDTQYF
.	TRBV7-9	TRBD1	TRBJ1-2	TGTGCCAGCAGCTTAGGGGGGACAGCAGGAAACTATGGCTACACCTTC	CASSLGGTAGNYGYTF
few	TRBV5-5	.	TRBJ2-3	TGTGCCAGCAGCTTGGACGGGACTAGCACAGATACGCAGTATTTT	CASSLDGTSTDTQYF
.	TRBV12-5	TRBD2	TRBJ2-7	TGTGCTAGTGGTGCCGGGACTAGCGGGGTCCGGCGGTACTTC	CASGAGTSGVRRYF
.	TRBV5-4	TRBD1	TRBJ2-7	TGTGCCAGCAGCTTGGTGGGACAGGGCTACGGGCAGTACTTC	CASSLVGQGYGQYF
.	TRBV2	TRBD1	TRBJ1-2	TGTGCCAGCAGCCTTACAGGGGTATCAATGGGCTATGGCTACACCTTC	CASSLTGVSMGYGYTF
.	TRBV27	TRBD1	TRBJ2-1	TGTGCCAGCAGCCACTTTGGGACAGGCGGTTCAAATGAGCAGTTCTTC	CASSHFGTGGSNEQFF
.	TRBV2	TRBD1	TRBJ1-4	TGTGCCAGCAGTCCCTCGACAGGGAGAAGAGAAAAACTGTTTTTT	CASSPSTGRREKLFF
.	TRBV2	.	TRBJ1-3	TGTGCCAGCAGCGGGGGGCCTGGAAACACCATATATTTT	CASSGGPGNTIYF
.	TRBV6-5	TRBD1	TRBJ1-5	TGTGCCAGCAGCAGACAGGGGCGTTACAATCAGCCCCAGCATTTT	CASSRQGRYNQPQHF
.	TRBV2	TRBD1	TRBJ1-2	TGTGCCAGCAGATGGGACAGGGGCAACTATGGCTACACCTTC	CASRWDRGNYGYTF
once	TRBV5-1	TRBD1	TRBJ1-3	TGCGCCAGCAGCACCCGGACAGGGGAAGGAAACACCATATATTTT	CASSTRTGEGNTIYF
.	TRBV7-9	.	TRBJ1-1	TGTGCCAGCAGCTTGGTTGAGAATCCCCCCAAATTT	CASSLVENPPKF
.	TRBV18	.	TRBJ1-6	TGTGCCAGCTCAGCGGACTATAATTCACCCCTCCACTTT	CASSADYNSPLHF
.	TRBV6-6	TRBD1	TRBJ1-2	TGTGCCAGCAGTTACGGGACAGGGGTCCGGTATGGCTACACCTTC	CASSYGTGVRYGYTF
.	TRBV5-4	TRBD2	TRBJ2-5	TGTGCCAGCAGCTGGGGGTCTGCAGCGGGGGAAGAGACCCAGTACTTC	CASSWGSAAGEETQYF
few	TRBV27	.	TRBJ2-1	TGTGCCAGCAGTTCCCAGGGGGGTCATCTTACTGAGCAGTTCTTC	CASSSQGGHLTEQFF
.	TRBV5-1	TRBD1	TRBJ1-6	TGCGCCAGCAGCTGGACGGGACAGCCAGAGAATTCACCCCTCCACTTT	CASSWTGQPENSPLHF
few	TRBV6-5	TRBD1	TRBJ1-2	TGTGCCAGCAGTTTCGGACAGGCTAACTATGGCTACACCTTC	CASSFGQANYGYTF
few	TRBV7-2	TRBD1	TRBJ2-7	TGTGCCAGCAGCTTAATGACAGGGGGTGGACGGAATGGTCAGTACTTC	CASSLMTGGGRNGQYF
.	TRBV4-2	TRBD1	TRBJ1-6	TGTGCCAGCAGCCAAGCCGCAGGGGGCGTATATTCACCCCTCCACTTT	CASSQAAGGVYSPLHF
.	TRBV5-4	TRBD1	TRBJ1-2	TGTGCCAGCAGTTACCGGACAGGGGGGATCTATGGCTACACCTTC	CASSYRTGGIYGYTF
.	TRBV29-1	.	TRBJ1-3	TGCAGCGTCGCGACATCCCCCGATGGAAACACCATATATTTT	CSVATSPDGNTIYF
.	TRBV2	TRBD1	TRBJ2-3	TGTGCCGGACAGGGGCTACCTGGGGATACGCAGTATTTT	CAGQGLPGDTQYF
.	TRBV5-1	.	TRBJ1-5	TGCGCCAGCAGCTGGGGGGACTCGAATAGCAATCAGCCCCAGCATTTT	CASSWGDSNSNQPQHF
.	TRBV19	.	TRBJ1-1	TGTGCCAGTAGTATAGTCCACAAGAACACTGAAGCTTTCTTT	CASSIVHKNTEAFF
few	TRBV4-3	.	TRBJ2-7	TGCGCCAGCAGCCAGGGACACTCCTACGAGCAGTACTTC	CASSQGHSYEQYF
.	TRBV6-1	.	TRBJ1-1	TGTGCCAGCAACCTCCCCAGCGCCGACAGTGAAGCTTTCTTT	CASNLPSADSEAFF
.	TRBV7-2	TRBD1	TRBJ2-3	TGTGCCAGCAGTGCAGGGACAGGGAGGACAGATACGCAGTATTTT	CASSAGTGRTDTQYF
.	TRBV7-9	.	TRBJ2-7	TGTGCCAGCAGTCCGGGCTACAGGGTGGGGGATGAGCAGTACTTC	CASSPGYRVGDEQYF
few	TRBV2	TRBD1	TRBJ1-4	TGTGCCAGCACCCTGGACAGGGCAAATGAAAAACTGTTTTTT	CASTLDRANEKLFF
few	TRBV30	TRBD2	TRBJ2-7	TGTGCCTGGAGCCCTAGCGGGGGGCGAGCCTACGAGCAGTACTTC	CAWSPSGGRAYEQYF
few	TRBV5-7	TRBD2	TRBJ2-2	TGTGCCAGCAGCCTCGTGGGAGGGATCCCCACCGGGGAGCTGTTTTTT	CASSLVGGIPTGELFF
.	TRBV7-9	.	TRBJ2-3	TGTGCCAGCAGCTTAGAGAGGACACGCACAGATACGCAGTATTTT	CASSLERTRTDTQYF
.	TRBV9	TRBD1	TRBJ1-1	TGTGCCAGCAGCGTCTCGTCGGGACAGACCAACACTGAAGCTTTCTTT	CASSVSSGQTNTEAFF
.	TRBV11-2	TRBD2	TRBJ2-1	TGTGCCAGCAGGTTAGGACTAGCGGAAGACAATGAGCAGTTCTTC	CASRLGLAEDNEQFF
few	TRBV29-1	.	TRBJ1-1	TGCAGCGGCATTCAGGGGTTTAACATGAACACTGAAGCTTTCTTT	CSGIQGFNMNTEAFF
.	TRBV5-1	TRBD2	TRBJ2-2	TGCGCCAGCAGCCCCGGGAGGGGCTTAACCGGGGAGCTGTTTTTT	CASSPGRGLTGELFF
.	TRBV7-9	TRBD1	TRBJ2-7	TGTGCCAGCAGCCGACGCGACAGGGAAAGGAACGAGCAGTACTTC	CASSRRDRERNEQYF
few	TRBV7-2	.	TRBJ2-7	TGTGCCAGCAGCTTCGCGCAGGGGCTCTCCTACGAGCAGTACTTC	CASSFAQGLSYEQYF
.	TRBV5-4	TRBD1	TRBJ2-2	TGTGCCAGCAGCTTGGGACAGGGAACCGGGGAGCTGTTTTTT	CASSLGQGTGELFF
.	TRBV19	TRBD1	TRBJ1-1	TGTGCCAGTAGTAACCGGGACAGAAACACTGAAGCTTTCTTT	CASSNRDRNTEAFF
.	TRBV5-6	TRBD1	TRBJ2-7	TGTGCCAGCAGCCGGGGACAGGGGGCCTACGAGCAGTACTTC	CASSRGQGAYEQYF